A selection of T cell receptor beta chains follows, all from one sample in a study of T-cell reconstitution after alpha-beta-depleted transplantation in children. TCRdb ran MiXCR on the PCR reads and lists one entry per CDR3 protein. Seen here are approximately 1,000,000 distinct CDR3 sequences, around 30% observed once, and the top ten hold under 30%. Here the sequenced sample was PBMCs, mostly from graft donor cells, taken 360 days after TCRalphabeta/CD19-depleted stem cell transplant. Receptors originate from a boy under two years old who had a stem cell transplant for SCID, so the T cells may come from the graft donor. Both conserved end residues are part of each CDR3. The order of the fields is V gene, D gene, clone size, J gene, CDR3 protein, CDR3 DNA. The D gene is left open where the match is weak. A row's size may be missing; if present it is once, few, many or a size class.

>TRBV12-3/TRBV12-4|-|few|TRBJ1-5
CASSLGGGVFQPQHF
TGTGCCAGCAGTTTAGGGGGGGGAGTGTTTCAGCCCCAGCATTTT
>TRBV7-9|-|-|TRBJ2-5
CATASGAQETQYF
TGTGCCACCGCCTCCGGGGCCCAAGAGACCCAGTACTTC
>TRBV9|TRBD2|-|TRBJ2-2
CASSVTLAGPNTGELFF
TGTGCCAGCAGCGTAACACTAGCGGGCCCGAACACCGGGGAGCTGTTTTTT
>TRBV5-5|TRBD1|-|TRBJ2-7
CASILGAGTGASYGQYF
TGTGCCAGCATCCTTGGCGCCGGGACAGGCGCCTCCTACGGGCAGTACTTC
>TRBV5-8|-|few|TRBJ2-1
CASSGGGLIPYNEQFF
TGTGCCAGCAGTGGAGGGGGGCTTATACCATACAATGAGCAGTTCTTC
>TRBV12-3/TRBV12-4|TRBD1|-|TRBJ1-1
CASLPTEQGRGTEAFF
TGTGCCAGCCTCCCAACGGAACAGGGGCGCGGCACTGAAGCTTTCTTT
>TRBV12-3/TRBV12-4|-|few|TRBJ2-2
CASSPHDGTGELFF
TGTGCCAGCAGTCCTCACGACGGCACCGGGGAGCTGTTTTTT
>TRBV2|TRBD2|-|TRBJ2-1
CASSETSGGINEQFF
TGTGCCAGCAGTGAGACTAGCGGGGGAATCAATGAGCAGTTCTTC
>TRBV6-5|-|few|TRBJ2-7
CASSYAGPSYEQYF
TGTGCCAGCAGTTACGCGGGGCCATCCTACGAGCAGTACTTC
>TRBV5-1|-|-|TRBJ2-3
CASSLASVMADTQYF
TGCGCCAGCAGCTTGGCCTCGGTCATGGCAGATACGCAGTATTTT
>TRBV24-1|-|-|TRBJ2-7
CATSVGGNSYEQYF
TGTGCCACCAGTGTTGGGGGTAACTCCTACGAGCAGTACTTC
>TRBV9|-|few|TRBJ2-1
CASSVRGTPSRNREQFF
TGTGCCAGCAGCGTTCGCGGGACCCCGTCACGCAATCGAGAGCAGTTCTTC
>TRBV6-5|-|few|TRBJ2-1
CASSYSLRAVVNEQFF
TGTGCCAGCAGTTACTCGTTGAGGGCCGTAGTGAATGAGCAGTTCTTC
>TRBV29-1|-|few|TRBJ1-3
CSVRQRGPGNTIYF
TGCAGCGTTCGCCAGCGGGGGCCTGGAAACACCATATATTTT
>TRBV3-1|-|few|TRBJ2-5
CASSQELRGQETQYF
TGTGCCAGCAGCCAAGAATTGCGCGGACAAGAGACCCAGTACTTC
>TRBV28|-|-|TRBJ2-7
CASSRGLGVTHEQYF
TGTGCCAGCAGTCGAGGCCTCGGGGTAACCCACGAGCAGTACTTC
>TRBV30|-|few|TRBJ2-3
CAWSITGFPTDTQYF
TGTGCCTGGAGTATCACGGGATTCCCCACAGATACGCAGTATTTT
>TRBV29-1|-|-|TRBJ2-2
CSVTGMVNGGELFF
TGCAGCGTGACGGGCATGGTTAATGGCGGGGAGCTGTTTTTT
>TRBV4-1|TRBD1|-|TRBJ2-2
CASSFRSDRVVGELFF
TGCGCCAGCAGCTTCCGCTCCGACAGGGTGGTCGGGGAGCTGTTTTTT
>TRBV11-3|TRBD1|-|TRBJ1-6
CASSVGQGGSPLHF
TGTGCCAGCAGCGTTGGACAGGGAGGTTCACCCCTCCACTTT
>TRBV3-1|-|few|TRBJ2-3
CASSQDHGRGYSTDTQYF
TGTGCCAGCAGCCAAGATCACGGGCGGGGCTACAGCACAGATACGCAGTATTTT
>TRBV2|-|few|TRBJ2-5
CASSEAKETQYF
TGTGCCAGCAGTGAAGCGAAGGAGACCCAGTACTTC
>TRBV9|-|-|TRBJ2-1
CASSPSRATSYNEQFF
TGTGCCAGCAGCCCCAGCAGGGCTACATCCTACAATGAGCAGTTCTTC
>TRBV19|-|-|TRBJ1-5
CASSKGTGVGRDNQPQHF
TGTGCCAGTAGTAAAGGGACTGGGGTTGGCAGAGACAATCAGCCCCAGCATTTT
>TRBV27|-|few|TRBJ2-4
CASSYSGAKNIQYF
TGTGCCAGCAGTTACTCAGGGGCCAAAAACATTCAGTACTTC
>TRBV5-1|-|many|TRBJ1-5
CASSLGTYDNQPQHF
TGCGCCAGCAGCTTAGGAACATACGACAATCAGCCCCAGCATTTT
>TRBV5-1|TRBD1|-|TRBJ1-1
CASSLDLYPGQGRTEAFF
TGCGCCAGCAGCTTAGACCTTTATCCGGGACAGGGACGGACCGAAGCTTTCTTT
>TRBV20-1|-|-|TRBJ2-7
CSARDIFSGGRRVREQYF
TGCAGTGCTAGAGATATTTTCTCGGGGGGCAGACGGGTACGAGAGCAGTACTTC
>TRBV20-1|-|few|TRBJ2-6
CSARGGAGANVLTF
TGCAGTGCTAGAGGTGGGGCTGGGGCCAACGTCCTGACTTTC
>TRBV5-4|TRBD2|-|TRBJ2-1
CASSFRTGGQDEQFF
TGTGCCAGCAGCTTTAGGACGGGGGGGCAGGATGAGCAGTTCTTC
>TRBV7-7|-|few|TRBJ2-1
CASSLAGVPYNEQFF
TGTGCCAGCAGCTTAGCCGGGGTACCCTACAATGAGCAGTTCTTC
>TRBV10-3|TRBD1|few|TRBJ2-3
CAIREPGQGQTDTQYF
TGTGCCATCAGAGAACCGGGACAGGGTCAGACAGATACGCAGTATTTT
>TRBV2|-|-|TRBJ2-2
CASQLWGELFF
TGTGCCAGCCAACTGTGGGGGGAGCTGTTTTTT
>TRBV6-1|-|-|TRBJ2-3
CASSTLATTDTQYF
TGTGCCAGCAGTACCTTAGCGACTACAGATACGCAGTATTTT
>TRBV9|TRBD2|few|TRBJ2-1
CASSVGLAGYNEQFF
TGTGCCAGCAGCGTGGGACTAGCGGGCTACAATGAGCAGTTCTTC
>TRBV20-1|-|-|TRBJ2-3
CSASPEPETTQYF
TGCAGTGCTAGTCCGGAACCAGAAACTACGCAGTATTTT
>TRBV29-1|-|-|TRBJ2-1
CSVETQGPYNEQFF
TGCAGCGTTGAAACCCAGGGTCCCTACAATGAGCAGTTCTTC
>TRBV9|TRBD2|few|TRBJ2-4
CASSQYGGGAKNIQYF
TGTGCCAGCAGTCAATACGGGGGGGGAGCCAAAAACATTCAGTACTTC
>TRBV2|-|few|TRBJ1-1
CATSWGSTEAFF
TGTGCCACCTCCTGGGGCAGCACTGAAGCTTTCTTT
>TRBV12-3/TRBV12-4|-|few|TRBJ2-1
CASSFWTYNEQFF
TGTGCCAGCAGTTTCTGGACTTACAATGAGCAGTTCTTC
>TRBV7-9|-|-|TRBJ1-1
CASAWGHPDTEAFF
TGTGCCAGCGCGTGGGGGCACCCGGACACTGAAGCTTTCTTT
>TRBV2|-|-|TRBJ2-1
CASPGTVNEQFF
TGTGCCAGCCCCGGGACTGTCAATGAGCAGTTCTTC
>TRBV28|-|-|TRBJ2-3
CASSLSGRADTQYF
TGTGCCAGCAGTTTATCCGGCAGGGCAGATACGCAGTATTTT
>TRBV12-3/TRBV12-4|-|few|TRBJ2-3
CASSLTYSTDTQYF
TGTGCCAGCAGTCTCACATATAGCACAGATACGCAGTATTTT
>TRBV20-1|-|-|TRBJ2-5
CSARPLASVTQYF
TGCAGTGCTAGACCTCTTGCTTCCGTGACCCAGTACTTC
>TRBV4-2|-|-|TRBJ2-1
CASSQDRVYNEQFF
TGTGCCAGCAGCCAAGACAGGGTCTACAATGAGCAGTTCTTC
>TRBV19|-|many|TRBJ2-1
CASTTTDLRGNEQFF
TGTGCCAGTACCACGACAGATTTACGGGGCAATGAGCAGTTCTTC
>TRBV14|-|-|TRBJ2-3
CASSPTTRRADTQYF
TGTGCCAGCAGCCCCACGACCCGTCGCGCAGATACGCAGTATTTT
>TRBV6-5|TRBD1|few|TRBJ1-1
CASSSRDRWNTEAFF
TGTGCCAGCAGCTCCCGGGACAGATGGAACACTGAAGCTTTCTTT
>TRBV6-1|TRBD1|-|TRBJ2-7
CASSTGQVVRQYF
TGTGCCAGCAGCACGGGACAGGTAGTGCGGCAGTACTTC
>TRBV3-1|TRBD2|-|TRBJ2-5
CASSQTSGGASVETQYF
TGTGCCAGCAGCCAGACTAGCGGGGGGGCTTCTGTAGAGACCCAGTACTTC
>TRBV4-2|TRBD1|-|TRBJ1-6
CASSQGAMNSPLHF
TGTGCCAGCAGTCAGGGGGCTATGAATTCACCCCTCCACTTT
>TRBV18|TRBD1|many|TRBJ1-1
CASSPLQGPNTEAFF
TGTGCCAGCTCACCCCTACAGGGGCCGAACACTGAAGCTTTCTTT
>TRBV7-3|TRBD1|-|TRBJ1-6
CASSLTDRGSSPLHF
TGTGCCAGCAGCTTAACGGACAGGGGTAGTTCACCCCTCCACTTT